Listed below are T cell receptor beta chains from one sample, sequenced in a study of CD8 T cells in Susac syndrome. TCRdb re-derived calls from the immunoSEQ multiplex PCR reads in MiXCR, one entry per CDR3 protein. This sample has about 290,000 distinct CDR3 sequences, with 65% to 90% found just once. The source material was CD8+ T cells from PBMCs. These receptors were collected from a human donor with multiple sclerosis. Both conserved end residues are part of each CDR3. A D gene is named only where the DNA matches it firmly. Clone size is given for some rows only: seen once, a few or many times, or a class if the clone is expanded.

clone_size,j_call,d_call,v_call,cdr3_nt,cdr3_aa
NA,TRBJ2-7,NA,TRBV4-3,TGCGCCAGCAGCCAATCAAAGGGAGGATTCTACGAGCAGTACTTC,CASSQSKGGFYEQYF
NA,TRBJ2-2,TRBD1,TRBV15,TGTGCCACCAGCGGACAGAGCCCAGGGGGGAACACCGGGGAGCTGTTTTTT,CATSGQSPGGNTGELFF
NA,TRBJ1-5,NA,TRBV5-5,TGTGCCAGCAGCTTGGCGTCTAGCAATCAGCCCCAGCATTTT,CASSLASSNQPQHF
NA,TRBJ1-4,NA,TRBV7-2,TGTGCCAGCAGCTTAGGGATCAATGAAAAACTGTTTTTT,CASSLGINEKLFF
NA,TRBJ2-7,NA,TRBV19,TGTGCCAGTAGTATAGATTCCCGAACAGGGCCGGACGAGCAGTACTTC,CASSIDSRTGPDEQYF
NA,TRBJ2-7,NA,TRBV11-2,TGTGCCAGCAGCTTAGAGGAGGGGCTGAGCTACGAGCAGTACTTC,CASSLEEGLSYEQYF
once,TRBJ1-1,TRBD1,TRBV28,TGTGCCAGCAGTTTCCCGGGACAGGGGATCCACACTGAAGCTTTCTTT,CASSFPGQGIHTEAFF
NA,TRBJ1-1,NA,TRBV4-3,TGCGCCAGCAGCCAAGAGGGGCGAGGACAGCGAGGGACTGAAGCTTTCTTT,CASSQEGRGQRGTEAFF
NA,TRBJ1-1,NA,TRBV3-1,TGTGCCAGCAGCCAAGCGCCAGGCACGAACACTGAAGCTTTCTTT,CASSQAPGTNTEAFF
NA,TRBJ2-1,TRBD2,TRBV4-2,TGTGCCAGCAGTCCATCTAGCGGGACCGTGGATGAGCAGTTCTTC,CASSPSSGTVDEQFF
NA,TRBJ2-7,NA,TRBV20-1,TGCAGTGCTAGCGTACTACCCTTCGAGCAGTACTTC,CSASVLPFEQYF
NA,TRBJ2-5,NA,TRBV3-1,TGTGCCAGCAGCCATCCAGGGGAGGCTCAAGCGGTCCCAGAGACCCAGTACTTC,CASSHPGEAQAVPETQYF
NA,TRBJ2-1,TRBD2,TRBV20-1,TGCAGTGCTAGAGTTCTAGCGGGAGGCGATGAGCAGTTCTTC,CSARVLAGGDEQFF
NA,TRBJ2-1,NA,TRBV12-5,TGTGCTAGTGGTTTTGGTAGCAATGAGCAGTTCTTC,CASGFGSNEQFF
NA,TRBJ2-7,TRBD2,TRBV4-1,TGCGCCAGCAGCCAAGTAGGCGGGCTAGCGGGATCCTACGAGCAGTACTTC,CASSQVGGLAGSYEQYF
NA,TRBJ1-1,NA,TRBV12-3/TRBV12-4,TGTGCCAGCAGCGGGATGCAAGCTTTCTTT,CASSGMQAFF
NA,TRBJ2-1,TRBD2,TRBV27,TGTGCCAGCAGTCTAATAGCGGGAGGAATGCACAATGAGCAGTTCTTC,CASSLIAGGMHNEQFF
NA,TRBJ2-4,TRBD1,TRBV28,TGTGCCAGCAGTAGAAGCCGGCCGGGACAGGGTTTGGAGAACATTCAGTACTTC,CASSRSRPGQGLENIQYF
NA,TRBJ2-2,NA,TRBV19,TGTGCCAGTAGTATAGTCGGGACTGGCACCGGGGAGCTGTTTTTT,CASSIVGTGTGELFF
NA,TRBJ1-2,NA,TRBV7-9,TGTGCCAGCAGCCCGACAGGCTACACCTTC,CASSPTGYTF
NA,TRBJ2-2,NA,TRBV29-1,TGCAGCGTTGAAGCCCCGAACACCGGGGAGCTGTTTTTT,CSVEAPNTGELFF
NA,TRBJ1-2,NA,TRBV5-1,TGCGCCAGCAGCTTGGGACAGCCGGGGCATGGCTACACCTTC,CASSLGQPGHGYTF
NA,TRBJ2-7,NA,TRBV28,TGTGCCACCATAGGACAGACCTACGAGCAGTACTTC,CATIGQTYEQYF
NA,TRBJ2-3,TRBD2,TRBV7-3,TGTGCCAGCAGCTCGACTAGCGGGCGAGCAGATACGCAGTATTTT,CASSSTSGRADTQYF
NA,TRBJ2-2,TRBD2,TRBV25-1,TGTGCCAGCAGTGAATACCCTGATGACGCGCGGGAGTACACCGGGGAGCTGTTTTTT,CASSEYPDDAREYTGELFF
NA,TRBJ2-7,NA,TRBV14,TGTGCCAGCAGCCAAGATCGTGCGGGGGCCCGGGGAGGCTACGAGCAGTACTTC,CASSQDRAGARGGYEQYF
NA,TRBJ2-1,NA,TRBV4-1,TGCGCCAGCAGCCAAGGTCAGGGGACCAGCAATGAGCAGTTCTTC,CASSQGQGTSNEQFF
NA,TRBJ1-1,TRBD1,TRBV28,TGTGCCAGCAGTTTACTTTCCGGGACAGGGAACACTGAAGCTTTCTTT,CASSLLSGTGNTEAFF
NA,TRBJ2-6,NA,TRBV27,TGTGCCAGCCGTTATTTACAAGGGACCGGGGCCAACGTCCTGACTTTC,CASRYLQGTGANVLTF
NA,TRBJ2-3,NA,TRBV20-1,TGCAGTGCTAGAGGGTTTGGGGGGAGCGGGCCAGATACGCAGTATTTT,CSARGFGGSGPDTQYF
NA,TRBJ2-7,NA,TRBV18,TGTGCCAGCTCACCCAGGGAGTCTCAGACCTACGAGCAGTACTTC,CASSPRESQTYEQYF
NA,TRBJ2-3,TRBD2,TRBV6-4,TGTGCCAGCAGTGACTCGAAGGGTAGCGGGACAGATACGCAGTATTTT,CASSDSKGSGTDTQYF
NA,TRBJ2-7,NA,TRBV9,TGTGCCAGCAGCGTAAGGGGCGACTACGAGCAGTACTTC,CASSVRGDYEQYF
NA,TRBJ2-7,TRBD2,TRBV4-3,TGCGCCAGCAGCCAGGGGACTAGCGGCGTCTACGAGCAGTACTTC,CASSQGTSGVYEQYF
NA,TRBJ1-5,NA,TRBV28,TGTGCCAGCAGAGGCCCACCCCCGAGGAATAGCAATCAGCCCCAGCATTTT,CASRGPPPRNSNQPQHF
NA,TRBJ1-2,NA,TRBV7-4,TGTGCCAGCAGCCCCCGTCCCCCGAGAAATGGCTACACCTTC,CASSPRPPRNGYTF
NA,TRBJ2-7,NA,TRBV28,TGTGCCTTCTCGGGAGATCCCTACGAGCAGTACTTC,CAFSGDPYEQYF
NA,TRBJ2-1,TRBD2,TRBV20-1,TGCAGTGCTAGAGGCCTCGCGGGAGACTACAATGAGCAGTTCTTC,CSARGLAGDYNEQFF
once,TRBJ2-3,NA,TRBV4-1,TGCGCCAGCAGCCCAGGGGATTTAGCGGGAGATACGCAGTATTTT,CASSPGDLAGDTQYF
NA,TRBJ2-3,NA,TRBV5-1,TGCGCCAGCAGCTTGGTTCAGAGGCAGATCACAGATACGCAGTATTTT,CASSLVQRQITDTQYF